This T cell receptor (beta chain) came from a study of T cells after posttransplantation cyclophosphamide. Study-wide results and caveats: Recipient CMV seropositivity and CMV reactivation strongly tracked TRB clonality.

Note on this clone: Its matching antigen is unknown.

This CDR3 contains 14 residues. The trim removed 3 bases at V and 4 bases at J, leaving 6 bases unmatched. Germline loops: CDR1 SGHNT, CDR2 YYREEE (reference sequence). The table came from immunoSEQ multiplex PCR; TCRdb's copy has only in-frame clones and leaves some out. The sample lists some 49,000 clones, around 94% occurring once. The rearrangement joins TRBV5-4 to TRBJ1-2; 7 bases map to TRBD1. This sequence originates from a woman in her fifties or sixties in good health and a related stem cell transplant donor. Specimen: PBMCs. CDR3 nucleotides: TGTGCCAGCAGCTCCCGGGACAGCATCTATGGCTACACCTTC. This encodes CASSSRDSIYGYTF. Supplemented by reference TRBV5-4 and TRBJ1-2, the full variable domain reads ETGVTQSPTHLIKTRGQQVTLRCSSQSGHNTVSWYQQALGQGPQFIFQYYREEENGRGNFPPRFSGLQFPNYSSELNVNALELDDSALYLCASSSRDSIYGYTFGSGTRLTVV.